Below are 2 T cell receptor beta chains sequenced from a single sample in a study of cytomegalovirus exposure and HLA in healthy donors. Both 60 Vbeta primers and 13 Jbeta primers went into the PCR. The data were produced by immunoSEQ multiplex PCR, yet TCRdb's version contains in-frame clones alone and is incomplete. The profile covers about 150,000 clones, with approximately 80% appearing a single time and roughly 4% taken by the ten largest. The sample was PBMCs. The source is a middle-aged woman in good health and CMV-seronegative.

The genes are TRBV5-4 and TRBJ1-4, with 10 bases that match TRBD1. This CDR3 contains 15 residues. The J segment lost 8 bases and the V segment lost 4 bases, leaving 8 bases of the junction unmatched. Germline V lookup: CDR1 SGHNT, CDR2 YYREEE (reference sequence). The CDR3 nucleotides are TGTGCCAGCAGCAAGGGACAGGGGTTTCAGGAAAAACTGTTTTTT. Translating it yields CASSKGQGFQEKLFF.

The genes are TRBV15 and TRBJ2-3; D might be TRBD2 (6 bases). The germline CDR1 and CDR2 sequences are LNHNV and YYDKDF (reference sequence). V dropped 0 bases and J dropped 4 bases, with 11 bases sitting between them. The CDR3 loop spans 15 amino acids. CDR3 bases: TGTGCCACCAGCAGAGAGTCTTCGGGGGCAGATACGCAGTATTTT. Its protein product is CATSRESSGADTQYF.